This TCR beta chain comes out of a study of monozygotic twins with inflammatory bowel disease. This CDR3 region has 13 residues. Germline V lookup: CDR1 SNHLY, CDR2 FYNNEI. TCRdb re-called the 5' RACE reads; every CDR3 protein appears as one record, without DNA. The sample includes a few hundred thousand distinct CDR3 sequences. V is TRBV2 and J is TRBJ2-5; lacking DNA, the TRBD1 call made by TCRdb goes unchecked. The clonotype comes from a human donor with ulcerative colitis or Crohn's disease, or a healthy co-twin of an affected twin (not recorded which). Sequenced material: blood. The CDR3 region is CASSDPGSKTQYF.